The 12 T cell receptor beta chains presented below share a single source sample, sequenced in a study of regulatory T cells in long-lasting Graves disease. Construction of TCR beta libraries relied on iRepertoire HTBI primers and on Arm-PCR targeting CDR3 regions. TCRdb reanalysed the multiplex PCR reads using MiXCR and keeps one entry per CDR3 protein. This table holds hundreds of thousands of distinct CDR3 sequences, 16% found once. Time point indicated: newly diagnosed GD, antithyroid drugs for less than 3 months. Researchers made the TCR library from RNA that was extracted from PBMCs. This same sample was also part of a study on T cells in Graves' hyperthyroidism and ophthalmopathy.

The sample in question was peripheral blood mononuclear cells (PBMCs), obtained at new diagnosis, from a patient treated with antithyroid drugs. The receptors here all came from a man in his forties with Graves disease.

Concerning this clonotype: One end of the junction is discordant with germline, which a read error may explain. This chain joins TRBV6-6 and TRBJ1-1, with D uncertain. Germline CDR1 is MNHNY and CDR2 is SVGAGI (reference sequence). The CDR3 consists of 18 residues. This CDR3 reads CASSYSTGGGSGNTEALF. The DNA for the CDR3 is TGTGCCAGCAGTTACTCGACGGGAGGCGGCTCCGGGAACACTGAAGCTCTCTTT.

This clonotype was detected many times. The rearrangement uses TRBV6-5 and TRBJ2-7; no clear D gene. The CDR3 contains 13 residues. The ends were cut back, 0 bases at V and 7 bases at J, with 10 bases in the middle. From germline, CDR1 is MNHEY and CDR2 SVGAGI. CDR3: CASSYSVLGEQYF. Written as DNA, the CDR3 is TGTGCCAGCAGTTACTCGGTTTTGGGGGAGCAGTACTTC.

The gene calls are TRBV6-1 and TRBJ1-4, with D perhaps TRBD1 (5 bases). This CDR3 is 15 amino acids long. Trimming left V 0 bases short and J 6 bases short, with 11 bases between. Per germline, CDR1 MNHNS and CDR2 SASEGT. CDR3 DNA sequence: TGTGCCAGCAGTGAAGCTCTGGGGGAGGATGAAAAACTGTTTTTT. Protein: CASSEALGEDEKLFF.

The chain couples TRBV2 to TRBJ2-3; D uncertain. Germline V lookup: CDR1 SNHLY, CDR2 FYNNEI. V was pared by 2 bases and J by 5 bases, with 17 bases between. This CDR3 region has 16 residues. The CDR3 bases are TGTGCCAGCAGTGAAAGTGTTCCCGGGCTCGGAGATACGCAGTATTTT. Its protein is CASSESVPGLGDTQYF.

This clonotype showed up just a few times. This chain links TRBV18 with TRBJ2-5; no reliable D call. The CDR3 runs to 14 residues. Germline lookup yields CDR1 KGHSH and CDR2 LQKENI. V was shortened by 4 bases and J by 2 bases, with 11 bases between the two germline ends. The CDR3 sequence is CASSLGRRQETQYF. CDR3 in DNA: TGTGCCAGCTCACTAGGACGTAGACAAGAGACCCAGTACTTC.

In its sample, this clonotype was seen many times. This chain joins TRBV20-1 and TRBJ2-3, with TRBD1 as a possible D gene (6 bases). This CDR3 is 13 amino acids long. V lost 2 bases, J lost 0 bases, and 6 bases lay in between. Germline CDR1 and CDR2: DFQATT and SNEGSKA (reference sequence). The CDR3 DNA reads TGCAGTGCTAGACAGGGGAGCACAGATACGCAGTATTTT. Protein sequence: CSARQGSTDTQYF.

Note on this clonotype: One end of the junction fails to match germline, which may point to a read error. The chain is built from TRBV28 and TRBJ2-7; tentatively, D is TRBD2 (6 bases). The V gene's germline CDR1 is MDHEN and CDR2 SYDVKM. This CDR3 contains 12 residues. The CDR3 region has the DNA TGTGCCAGCAGTTTATTGGAGCGGGCTCACCTCTTC. Translated, it gives CASSLLERAHLF.

The chain is built from TRBV19 and TRBJ2-3; TRBD2 might be the D (6 bases). The CDR3 is 15 amino acids. The V end was cut by 3 bases, the J end by 4 bases, with 14 bases between. CDR1 is LNHDA and CDR2 is SQIVND in the germline V gene (reference sequence). The CDR3 sequence is CASSMSQGLADTQYF. In DNA, the CDR3 is TGTGCCAGTAGTATGTCCCAGGGACTTGCAGATACGCAGTATTTT.

The CDR3 DNA reads as TGCAGTGCGCCTACAGTGGCTTCATATGGCTACACCTTC. It specifies CSAPTVASYGYTF. This chain connects TRBV20-1 to TRBJ1-2; D remains unclear. Germline assignment: CDR1 DFQATT and CDR2 SNEGSKA (reference sequence). The CDR3 runs 13 residues. V dropped 6 bases and J dropped 5 bases, with 16 bases sitting between them.

This clonotype came up many times. The V gene is TRBV4-2, the J gene TRBJ2-2, with 9 bases aligning to TRBD2. V gave up 10 bases and J gave up 1 base; unmatched junction bases: 4. Germline loops: CDR1 LGHNA, CDR2 YNFKEQ. The CDR3 runs to 14 residues. The CDR3 loop is CATRGGENTGELFF. The CDR3 DNA sequence: TGTGCCACGCGGGGGGGAGAGAACACCGGGGAGCTGTTTTTT.

The rearrangement uses TRBV5-4 and TRBJ2-5; tentative D call: TRBD1 (6 bases). The CDR3 sequence is 14 residues long. Trimming pared 0 bases from V and 5 bases from J, leaving 11 bases between. Germline CDR1 reads SGHNT; CDR2 reads YYREEE (reference sequence). The CDR3 DNA reads TGTGCCAGCAGCTTGGAGTGGGGGCGGGAGACCCAGTACTTC. Its protein product is CASSLEWGRETQYF.

V and J are TRBV7-9 and TRBJ1-4; D is unresolved. Trimming stripped 6 bases from V and 4 bases from J, with 15 bases between. Germline V gives CDR1 SEHNR, CDR2 FQNEAQ (reference sequence). CDR3 length: 15 amino acids. CDR3 sequence reads: CASSTEGIHNEKLFF. Here the CDR3 DNA reads TGTGCCAGCAGTACAGAAGGGATTCATAATGAAAAACTGTTTTTT.